Included here is one TCR beta chain sequence, with context. There is no known antigen for this receptor. No quality values exist for individual bases; no much larger clone is one base distant. This entry is derived from a study of blood T cell repertoires in COVID-19 (TCRdb year 2020). Background for the entire study: Collaborator samples came from the United States, Italy and Spain and covered acute and convalescent phases of COVID-19. The material from the prospective study consisted of cDNA or gDNA derived from T cells, B-cell-depleted T cells, or PBMCs. Where available, HLA class I and class II types were obtained from metadata supplied by the sample provider rather than from assay-based typing. The sample metadata nearly always contained a de-identified subject ID, COVID-19 status, age in years and sex. Subjects who had been exposed to COVID-19, were actively infected with it, or had recovered from it provided the deeply sampled blood TCRbeta repertoires that made up the dataset. The samples were drawn from the first 160 participants of the ongoing ImmuneRACE study and from 1,254 subjects provided by 6 global collaborators. The repertoires were made available in a free public database intended to serve as a resource for research on the immune response to SARS-CoV-2.

TCRbeta CDR3 regions were amplified from genomic DNA by means of the immunoSEQ Assay, a bias-controlled multiplex PCR. As for the original processing: Within the assay, amplification of reference gene primers was used to estimate how many nucleated cells each sample contained. To quantify the absolute abundance of each unique TCRbeta CDR3 rearrangement, sequence reads were collapsed and filtered. For each sample, productive Simpson clonality was calculated as the square root of Simpson's diversity index over productive rearrangements. TCRdb took over this immuneACCESS table, retaining in-frame rearrangements with V and J assigned. Such tables are incomplete; in checked studies, under half of the missing clones stem from an unresolved V gene, and the remainder is unexplained. Clone size and the V and J calls come from that table; the DNA yielded D and trimming. Here the sample has 90,000 to 120,000 clones; about 90% occur a single time. Of the sample, roughly 2.3% is held by the ten largest clones.

Per the germline V gene, MNHEY is the CDR1 and SVGAGI is the CDR2. The CDR3 numbers 15 residues from cysteine through phenylalanine. Only the CDR3 DNA stays, 45 bases, in frame from base 1. V is cut by 8 bases and J by 0 bases, and the space between the germline ends is 16 bases. The collaborating institutions used their own protocols to collect whole blood in K2EDTA tubes. Collaborator samples were shipped for TCRbeta analysis as frozen whole blood, isolated PBMCs, or DNA extracted from either sample type. Beyond this particular receptor, the publication reports: The quantity of clinical and demographic metadata differed by source and by participant and was supplied without curation.

The chain is assembled from TRBV6-5 and TRBJ1-2, and TRBD1 may be the D gene, going by 5 matching bases. The origin of this receptor is a human donor in a cohort sampled during active COVID-19. Sequencing was done on a sample of peripheral blood. The CDR3 protein is CASHKTAGTNYGYTF. The nucleotide sequence reads TGTGCCAGCCACAAGACAGCCGGAACTAACTATGGCTACACCTTC.